Described below is a single T cell receptor (beta chain) sequence and its context. Its antigen specificity is not known. Base qualities are missing; no much larger clone stands one base away. Library creation used the immunoSEQ multiplex PCR assay. This immuneACCESS table, as held by TCRdb, lists in-frame sequences with V and J called but not all clones. Of the missing ones, under half trace to an unresolved V gene in checked studies; the others have no known cause. This sample has around 120,000 clones in its table, and approximately 90% of those were observed once. Roughly 13% of the sample lies in the top ten. This sample is part of a study of PD-1 blockade in mismatch repair-deficient tumors (dated by TCRdb to between 2016 and 2019). With regard to the full study: Between September 2013 and 2016, 86 consecutive patients with some 11 mismatch repair-deficient cancer types, all previously treated and progressing, were enrolled in the trial. Tumor-associated T cell clones were tracked in the peripheral blood of patients responding to PD-1 blockade by deep sequencing of TCR CDR3 regions. The paper's findings and limits, for the study overall: Rapid expansion after pembrolizumab followed by contraction, generally before radiologic responses, was shown by tumor-resident clones, which were often undetectable in blood before treatment.

The CDR3 runs 16 residues from the cysteine to the phenylalanine. Kept here is only the CDR3 DNA, which spans 48 bases and is read in frame from base 1. According to the germline V gene, CDR1 reads MDHEN and CDR2 reads SYDVKM. V is cut by 1 base and J by 0 bases, and the space between the germline ends is 13 bases. Mismatch repair deficiency was established in every enrolled patient by polymerase chain reaction or immunohistochemistry. TCR sequencing was carried out for three patients who responded to pembrolizumab therapy. The phase II trial prospectively evaluated PD-1 blockade with pembrolizumab in advanced mismatch repair-deficient cancers, independent of tissue of origin. Peripheral blood T cell samples were collected serially, before PD-1 blockade began and at several time points afterward. The timing of each blood sample was reported as weeks after the first dose of pembrolizumab.

Recombination joined TRBV28 with TRBJ2-7, and TRBD1 may be the D gene, going by 5 matching bases. The sample here was peripheral blood, taken 44 weeks after starting pembrolizumab. This TCR was recovered from an adult with mismatch repair-deficient cancer. The DNA reads TGTGCCAGCAGTTTATTGGGGCACGATAGCTCCTACGAGCAGTACTTC. The translation is CASSLLGHDSSYEQYF.